Listed here are 11 T cell receptor beta chains from one sample, sequenced in a study of shared clonotypes between healthy human individuals. Sequencing used immunoSEQ multiplex PCR; TCRdb keeps in-frame clones, though not all of them. The sample shows nearly 2 million clones, over 85% of them seen only once. Naive CD8 isolation took CD45RO-negative cells positively selected for CCR7 and excluded terminally differentiated effector memory CD45RA+ cells. The specimen was naive CD8+ T cells sorted from blood. The receptors were gathered from a man younger than 30 in good health.

This chain connects TRBV13 to TRBJ2-5, with a possible D match to TRBD2 (6 bases). The CDR3 is made up of 15 amino acids. Trimming pared 4 bases from V and 3 bases from J, leaving 15 bases between. CDR1 PRHDT and CDR2 FYEKMQ come from the germline V gene (reference sequence). CDR3 nucleotides: TGTGCCAGCAGCTGGGGGAGGTGGACCGAAGAGACCCAGTACTTC. It specifies CASSWGRWTEETQYF. The full variable domain, completed using reference TRBV13 and TRBJ2-5, is AAGVIQSPRHLIKEKRETATLKCYPIPRHDTVYWYQQGPGQDPQFLISFYEKMQSDKGSIPDRFSAQQFSDYHSELNMSSLELGDSALYFCASSWGRWTEETQYFGPGTRLLVL.

The chain joins TRBV2 to TRBJ2-1; the D gene could be TRBD1 or TRBD2 (6 bases each). The CDR3 has 14 residues. CDR1 and CDR2 (germline): SNHLY, FYNNEI. With 8 bases removed from V and 2 bases from J, the gap between germline ends came to 13 bases. Written as DNA, the CDR3 is TGTGCCAGCCCGGAGGGGGAACCCTACAATGAGCAGTTCTTC. Its protein product is CASPEGEPYNEQFF.

The J gene is TRBJ2-5, the V gene TRBV5-6; a weak D match, TRBD1 (6 bases). CDR3 length equals 14 residues. CDR1 and CDR2 (germline): SGHDT, YYEEEE. Trimming shortened V by 7 bases and J by 4 bases, and 17 bases separated the two germline ends. The CDR3 DNA sequence: TGTGCCAGCTCACCCGAACAGGGACGAGAGACCCAGTACTTC. Protein: CASSPEQGRETQYF.

On this clone itself: The junction differs from germline at one of its ends, possibly a read error. The rearrangement uses TRBV7-7 and TRBJ2-2; the match to TRBD2 covers 8 bases. CDR3 length: 17 amino acids. The germline V gene encodes CDR1 SSHAT and CDR2 FNYEAQ (reference sequence). The CDR3 is CASSPGGADPNTGELFF. Written as DNA, the CDR3 is TGTGCTAGCAGCCCGGGGGGGGCAGACCCGAACACCGGGGAGCTGTTTTTT. The entire variable domain, with the rest obtained from reference TRBV7-7 and TRBJ2-2, is as follows: GAGVSQSPRYKVTKRGQDVTLRCDPISSHATLYWYQQALGQGPEFLTYFNYEAQPDKSGLPSDRFSAERPEGSISTLTIQRTEQRDSAMYRCASSPGGADPNTGELFFGEGSRLTVL.

The chain is built from TRBV10-3 and TRBJ2-3; 8 positions agree with TRBD2. The V gene end was trimmed by 0 bases and the J gene end by 1 base; junction bases not matched to a gene: 18. Per germline, CDR1 ENHRY and CDR2 SYGVKD. The CDR3 is 21 amino acids. CDR3 amino acids: CAISESWGSSSSGDGTDTQYF. The DNA for the CDR3 is TGTGCCATCAGTGAGTCCTGGGGCTCCTCCAGTAGCGGGGATGGCACAGATACGCAGTATTTT.

The V gene is TRBV6-5, the J gene TRBJ2-7, with unresolved D. CDR3 length equals 14 residues. Germline loops: CDR1 MNHEY, CDR2 SVGAGI. Trimming removed 0 bases at V and 7 bases at J, with 13 bases between. The CDR3: CASSYSGGPREQYF. The DNA for the CDR3 is TGTGCCAGCAGTTACTCGGGTGGGCCGAGGGAGCAGTACTTC.

The chain employs TRBV27 and TRBJ2-1; the match to TRBD2 covers 10 bases. Germline CDR1 is MNHEY and CDR2 is SMNVEV (reference sequence). The CDR3 length is 17 residues. Germline trimming cut 1 base from V and 9 bases from J; bases unmatched to any gene: 12. The CDR3 sequence: CASSLLARLAGEVEQFF. The CDR3, as DNA: TGTGCCAGCAGTTTATTAGCCCGTCTAGCGGGAGAGGTTGAGCAGTTCTTC.

The CDR3 region is CASSITENYGYTF. DNA for the CDR3: TGTGCCAGCAGTATAACCGAAAACTATGGCTACACCTTC. The chain recombines TRBV6-5 with TRBJ1-2, with D hard to call. The CDR3 is 13 amino acids. Trimming pared 5 bases from V and 2 bases from J, leaving 9 bases between. From germline, CDR1 is MNHEY and CDR2 SVGAGI.

The chain employs TRBV10-3 and TRBJ2-5; 7 nucleotides line up with TRBD1. The CDR3 totals 15 residues. V was pared by 6 bases and J by 5 bases, with 12 bases of the junction left unmatched. The germline V gene encodes CDR1 ENHRY and CDR2 SYGVKD. This CDR3 reads CAISRDSPNQETQYF. Written as DNA, the CDR3 is TGTGCCATCAGCCGGGACAGCCCGAATCAGGAGACCCAGTACTTC.

This clone appeared a single time. Within the sample, other DNA sequences also encode this same CDR3. The J gene is TRBJ2-7, the V gene TRBV6-5, with D unclear. Germline CDR1 and CDR2: MNHEY and SVGAGI. The length of the CDR3 is 14 residues. V lost 0 bases and J 2 bases, leaving 8 bases between the germline ends. The CDR3 protein is CASSYSRATYEQYF. The CDR3 region has the DNA TGTGCCAGCAGTTACTCAAGGGCTACCTACGAGCAGTACTTC.

CDR3 in amino acids: CSVKLLAPSSYNEQFF. The DNA of the CDR3 is TGCAGCGTGAAACTCTTAGCACCGAGCTCCTACAATGAGCAGTTCTTC. This chain connects TRBV29-1 to TRBJ2-1, with D uncertain. CDR3 length: 16 residues. V was trimmed by 6 bases and J by 0 bases, leaving 18 bases between them. Per the germline V gene, CDR1 is SQVTM and CDR2 is ANQGSEA.